This is a list of T cell receptor beta chains from one sample in a study of control samples from healthy donors and cancer patients. The protocol was immunoSEQ multiplex PCR, while the TCRdb copy is restricted to in-frame clones and leaves out a portion. The table lists tens of thousands of clones, approximately 70% of them singletons. Input material: formalin-fixed, paraffin-embedded tissue. Receptors originate from a male donor with melanoma. Both conserved end residues are part of each CDR3. D genes are given only for firm matches. For some rows the clone size is stated as once, few or many, or as a class when expanded; others skip it.

D	V	J	size	CDR3	DNA
TRBD2	TRBV19	TRBJ2-1	NA	CASSIRASGGYNEQFF	TGTGCCAGTAGTATACGGGCTAGCGGGGGGTACAATGAGCAGTTCTTC
NA	TRBV7-2	TRBJ2-5	few	CASTQETQYF	TGTGCCAGCACCCAAGAGACCCAGTACTTC
TRBD2	TRBV7-2	TRBJ2-7	NA	CASSLAAGGSYEQYF	TGTGCCAGCAGCTTAGCAGCGGGAGGTTCCTACGAGCAGTACTTC
NA	TRBV29-1	TRBJ2-7	NA	CSGLIQGVEQYF	TGCAGCGGACTGATCCAGGGTGTCGAGCAGTACTTC
NA	TRBV7-9	TRBJ1-5	NA	CASSPSDGSNQPQHF	TGTGCCAGCAGCCCCTCGGACGGTAGCAATCAGCCCCAGCATTTT
TRBD1	TRBV7-9	TRBJ1-4	once	CASSLEGQNNEKLFF	TGTGCCAGCAGCTTAGAGGGACAGAATAATGAAAAACTGTTTTTT
NA	TRBV5-4	TRBJ2-2	NA	CASSFGGLTNTGELFF	TGTGCCAGCAGCTTTGGGGGCCTAACGAACACCGGGGAGCTGTTTTTT
NA	TRBV7-9	TRBJ2-5	many	CASSFGTLQVATQYF	TGTGCCAGCAGCTTCGGGACGCTACAGGTTGCGACCCAGTACTTC
NA	TRBV7-9	TRBJ2-7	NA	CASSLLGLSYEQYF	TGTGCCAGCAGCTTATTGGGGTTATCCTACGAGCAGTACTTC
NA	TRBV27	TRBJ2-1	NA	CASSSRVRNLNEQFF	TGTGCCAGCAGTTCGAGGGTTAGGAACCTCAATGAGCAGTTCTTC
NA	TRBV6-1	TRBJ2-3	NA	CASSEAWDTQYF	TGTGCCAGCAGTGAAGCATGGGATACGCAGTATTTT
NA	TRBV12-5	TRBJ2-5	NA	CASGLSAVGQLQETQYF	TGTGCTAGTGGTTTGTCGGCTGTTGGACAACTCCAAGAGACCCAGTACTTC
NA	TRBV6-5	TRBJ1-2	NA	CASTPASTAGYGYTF	TGTGCCAGCACGCCTGCGTCGACAGCCGGTTATGGCTACACCTTC
TRBD2	TRBV2	TRBJ2-3	few	CASLLAESTDTQYF	TGTGCCAGCCTACTAGCGGAGAGCACAGATACGCAGTATTTT
TRBD2	TRBV3-1/TRBV3-2	TRBJ2-7	NA	CASSQETSGRVEQYF	TGTGCCAGCAGCCAAGAGACTAGCGGGAGGGTCGAGCAGTACTTC
NA	TRBV30	TRBJ2-1	NA	CAWSVYRANEQFF	TGTGCCTGGAGTGTTTACCGAGCTAATGAGCAGTTCTTC
NA	TRBV9	TRBJ1-1	NA	CASSTGVSTEAFF	TGTGCCAGCAGCACTGGAGTTAGCACTGAAGCTTTCTTT
NA	TRBV10-3	TRBJ1-1	NA	CAISEGTEAFF	TGTGCCATCAGTGAGGGGACTGAAGCTTTCTTT
NA	TRBV4-1	TRBJ1-2	NA	CASSQDWGNGYTF	TGCGCCAGCAGCCAAGATTGGGGCAATGGCTACACCTTC
TRBD1	TRBV30	TRBJ2-3	few	CAWSFDRGATDTQYF	TGTGCCTGGAGTTTTGACAGGGGGGCCACAGATACGCAGTATTTT
NA	TRBV11-2	TRBJ2-7	few	CASSPDITYEQYF	TGTGCCAGCAGCCCCGACATTACCTACGAGCAGTACTTC
TRBD1	TRBV18	TRBJ2-7	few	CASSPETGGYEQYF	TGTGCCAGCTCACCAGAGACAGGGGGCTACGAGCAGTACTTC
TRBD1	TRBV18	TRBJ2-1	NA	CASSPMDRNYNEQFF	TGTGCCAGCTCACCAATGGACAGGAATTACAATGAGCAGTTCTTC
TRBD2	TRBV19	TRBJ2-7	many	CASSTGTSGSYEQYF	TGTGCCAGTAGTACAGGGACTAGCGGGAGTTACGAGCAGTACTTC
TRBD1	TRBV5-1	TRBJ2-7	NA	CASSSGQGAREQYF	TGCGCCAGCAGCTCCGGACAGGGGGCGCGCGAGCAATACTTC
NA	TRBV9	TRBJ2-7	NA	CASSVDSQSVEQYF	TGTGCCAGCAGCGTAGACTCCCAATCGGTCGAGCAGTACTTC
TRBD1	TRBV6-5	TRBJ1-1	NA	CASSYSDRTIGAEAFF	TGTGCCAGCAGTTACTCGGACAGGACGATAGGAGCTGAAGCTTTCTTT
NA	TRBV10-3	TRBJ1-1	NA	CATRGTHGEAFF	TGTGCCACCCGGGGTACACACGGTGAAGCTTTCTTT
NA	TRBV3-1/TRBV3-2	TRBJ2-3	NA	CASSHDSSPDTQYF	TGTGCCAGCAGCCACGACTCTTCTCCAGATACGCAGTATTTT
NA	TRBV27	TRBJ1-5	NA	CASRIGNQPQHF	TGTGCCAGCAGAATCGGGAATCAGCCCCAGCATTTT
NA	TRBV12-3/TRBV12-4	TRBJ2-5	NA	CASSRSGQETQYF	TGTGCCAGCAGTCGTAGCGGCCAAGAGACCCAGTACTTC
NA	TRBV6-6	TRBJ1-2	NA	CASQSTSGYYGYTF	TGTGCCAGCCAATCTACCTCGGGCTACTATGGCTACACCTTC
NA	TRBV7-9	TRBJ1-3	NA	CASSPLQGEVGNTIYF	TGTGCCAGCAGCCCTTTACAGGGAGAGGTTGGAAACACCATATATTTT
NA	TRBV15	TRBJ1-5	NA	CATSRDLTGAGNQPQHF	TGTGCCACCAGCAGAGATCTTACGGGGGCGGGCAATCAGCCCCAGCATTTT
NA	TRBV28	TRBJ1-1	once	CASSRAPRGGFTEAFF	TGTGCCAGCAGCAGAGCCCCCCGCGGAGGGTTCACTGAAGCTTTCTTT
NA	TRBV10-3	TRBJ2-2	few	CATRLAGLKGGELFF	TGTGCCACTCGCTTGGCAGGGTTAAAAGGCGGGGAGCTGTTTTTT
TRBD1	TRBV18	TRBJ1-6	NA	CASSATDRASPLHF	TGTGCCAGCTCCGCAACGGACAGGGCTTCACCCCTCCACTTT
TRBD2	TRBV15	TRBJ2-1	NA	CATSRVASGRSNEQFF	TGTGCCACCAGCAGAGTTGCTAGCGGGCGAAGCAATGAGCAGTTCTTC
TRBD2	TRBV3-1/TRBV3-2	TRBJ2-7	NA	CASSQGRRGRWYEQYF	TGTGCCAGCAGCCAAGGGAGGCGGGGGAGATGGTACGAGCAGTACTTC
NA	TRBV9	TRBJ2-3	NA	CASSTTSTDTQYF	TGTGCCAGCAGCACGACTAGCACAGATACGCAGTATTTT
NA	TRBV5-4	TRBJ1-3	NA	CASSSGGAGNTIYF	TGTGCCAGCAGCTCGGGAGGAGCAGGAAACACCATATATTTT